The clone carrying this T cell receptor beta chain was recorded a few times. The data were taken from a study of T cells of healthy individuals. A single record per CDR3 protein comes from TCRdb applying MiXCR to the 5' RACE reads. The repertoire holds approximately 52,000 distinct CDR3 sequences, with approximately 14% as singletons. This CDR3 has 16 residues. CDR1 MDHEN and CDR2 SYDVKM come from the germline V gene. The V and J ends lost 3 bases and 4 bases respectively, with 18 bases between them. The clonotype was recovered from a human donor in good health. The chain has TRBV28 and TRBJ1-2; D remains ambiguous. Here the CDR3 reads CASSFGHPLEIYGYTF. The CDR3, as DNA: TGTGCCAGCAGTTTTGGTCACCCCTTGGAAATCTATGGCTACACCTTC.